One and the same sample provided the 14 T cell receptor beta chains below, sequenced in a study of response to subunit inactivated influenza vaccine. TCRdb used MiXCR to reprocess the RT-PCR reads, holding one entry per CDR3 protein. The sample shows 630,000 or so distinct CDR3 sequences, 15% to 19% of them seen only once. The input for sequencing was PBMCs from blood, taken about 12 days after vaccination. The receptors come from a man aged 50 to 60 who received an inactivated influenza vaccine.

There are a few counts of this clonotype. The chain has TRBV5-5 and TRBJ1-6; D not certain. The CDR3 runs to 15 residues. CDR1 is SGHKS, CDR2 YYEKEE, per germline (reference sequence). V shed 1 base and J shed 6 bases, with 11 bases lying between them. The CDR3 sequence is CASSLTGYSNSPLHF. The CDR3 DNA reads as TGTGCCAGCAGCTTGACGGGGTATAGTAATTCACCCCTCCACTTT.

This clonotype turned up a few times. This chain connects TRBV6-1 to TRBJ2-7, with 8 bases that match TRBD1. The junction had 6 bases not matched to a gene; V was cut back by 5 bases and J by 6 bases. Germline V gene sequence: CDR1 MNHNS, CDR2 SASEGT. The CDR3 extends over 13 amino acids. The CDR3: CASSPDRGSEQYF. The CDR3 nucleotides read TGTGCCAGCAGTCCCGACAGGGGAAGCGAGCAGTACTTC.

The chain links TRBV20-1 to TRBJ1-1; maybe TRBD1 (5 bases). V was pared by 0 bases and J by 5 bases, with 10 bases between. Per the germline V gene, CDR1 is DFQATT and CDR2 is SNEGSKA (reference sequence). This CDR3 has 13 amino acids. The CDR3 is CSARDHTGTEAFF. The CDR3 coding sequence is TGCAGTGCTAGAGATCATACAGGTACTGAAGCTTTCTTT.

This clonotype was detected many times. V usage is TRBV5-1 and J usage is TRBJ2-7, with D maybe TRBD2 (5 bases). CDR1 and CDR2 (germline): SGHRS, YFSETQ. Deletions cut 1 base from V and 2 bases from J, with 13 bases between. This CDR3 has 15 residues. The CDR3 reads CASSLRFGETYEQYF. As DNA, the CDR3 is TGCGCCAGCAGCTTGAGGTTCGGGGAAACCTACGAGCAGTACTTC.

This clonotype was seen only once. V is TRBV30 and J is TRBJ2-3; D call uncertain. Trimming took 3 bases from V and 4 from J, leaving 8 bases between them. CDR3 length equals 12 residues. CDR1 is GTSNPN, CDR2 SVGIG, per germline (reference sequence). DNA for the CDR3: TGTGCCTGGAGCCTGGCCTCAGATACGCAGTATTTT. As protein: CAWSLASDTQYF.

The J gene is TRBJ2-7, the V gene TRBV6-2 or TRBV6-3; 13 bases agree with TRBD2. The V gene end was trimmed by 10 bases and the J gene end by 7 bases; junction bases not matched to a gene: 16. The CDR3 spans 16 residues. The germline CDR1 and CDR2 sequences are MNHEY and SVGEGT. CDR3 sequence: CATQRPSGLAGLEQYF. The CDR3 DNA reads as TGTGCCACTCAGAGGCCCTCGGGACTAGCGGGATTGGAGCAGTACTTC.

Worth noting for this clonotype: The germline gene is not matched at one end of the junction; a read error may be the cause. V usage is TRBV18 and J usage is TRBJ1-2; D is undetermined. The CDR3 loop spans 14 amino acids. Germline-derived CDR1 and CDR2 are KGHSH and LQKENI. This CDR3 is CASSPRVPGSVEAF. CDR3 nucleotides: TGTGCCAGCTCACCGAGAGTACCGGGGTCAGTGGAGGCGTTC.

This clonotype has only a few counts. V is TRBV18 and J is TRBJ1-1; 10 bases map to TRBD1. The V and J ends lost 3 bases and 3 bases, in that order; junction bases with no gene match: 4. CDR3 length: 15 amino acids. The germline CDR1 and CDR2 sequences are KGHSH and LQKENI. The CDR3 loop reads CASSPSGTGDTEAFF. The CDR3 nucleotides are TGTGCCAGCTCACCGTCCGGGACAGGGGACACTGAAGCTTTCTTT.

In regard to this clonotype: A read error may be the cause here, since a much bigger clone is one base away. V gene TRBV29-1 combines with J gene TRBJ2-7; 8 bases fit TRBD1. Germline V CDR1 and CDR2: SQVTM, ANQGSEA. The CDR3 sequence is 13 residues long. DNA of the CDR3: TGCAGAGCCTCTGGACAGGGAACCTACGAGCAGTACTTC. It translates to CRASGQGTYEQYF.

This clonotype showed up just a few times. J is TRBJ2-3 and V is TRBV6-1; 8 positions match TRBD1. With V trimmed by 3 bases and J by 3 bases, 2 bases remained unmatched. This CDR3 has 14 amino acids. Per the germline V gene, CDR1 is MNHNS and CDR2 is SASEGT. This chain's CDR3 is CASSDDRGTDTQYF. The CDR3 DNA follows: TGTGCCAGCAGTGACGACAGGGGTACAGATACGCAGTATTTT.

In its sample, this clonotype was seen many times. The V gene is TRBV7-8, the J gene TRBJ1-5; a possible D gene is TRBD1 (5 bases). Germline V gene lookup returns CDR1 SGHVS and CDR2 FQNEAQ. This CDR3 comprises 17 residues. Trimming left V 0 bases short and J 6 bases short, with 18 bases between. This CDR3 reads CASSLALRQNVGQPQHF. CDR3 DNA sequence: TGTGCCAGCAGCTTAGCGTTGAGACAGAACGTCGGTCAGCCCCAGCATTTT.

This chain connects TRBV21-1 to TRBJ2-7; TRBD2 is taken as the D call from the table, unchecked against the DNA. TRBV21-1 is recorded as a pseudogene. The CDR3 consists of 14 residues. CDR3 nucleotides: TGTGCCAGCCGAACCTTAGCGGGGGCCTACGAGCAGTACTTC. It translates to CASRTLAGAYEQYF.

J is TRBJ2-1 and V is TRBV20-1; D tentatively reads TRBD1 or TRBD2 (5 bases each). CDR3 length equals 14 residues. V was trimmed by 3 bases and J by 6 bases, leaving 15 bases between them. From germline, CDR1 is DFQATT and CDR2 SNEGSKA (reference sequence). The CDR3, as DNA: TGCAGTGCTAGTGGGACCAGCCCCCGCAATGAGCAGTTCTTC. Encoded protein: CSASGTSPRNEQFF.

The table lists this clonotype with many counts. This chain joins TRBV23-1 and TRBJ1-5, with 9 bases identical to TRBD1. TRBV23-1 is an ORF, and what it does is uncertain. Losses at the gene ends were 6 bases for V and 7 bases for J; bases not matched to a gene: 7. The CDR3 is 14 amino acids. CDR3 sequence reads: CASSLGQGEQPQHF. CDR3 in DNA: TGCGCCAGCAGCCTGGGACAGGGAGAACAGCCCCAGCATTTT.